This is a list of T cell receptor beta chains from one sample in a study of monozygotic twins with inflammatory bowel disease. TCRdb re-called the 5' RACE reads, yielding one record per CDR3 amino acid sequence without DNA. Its table records around 370,000 distinct CDR3 sequences. Sequencing was performed on blood. Receptors originate from a human donor with ulcerative colitis or Crohn's disease, or a healthy co-twin of an affected twin (not recorded which). CDR3s include the opening cysteine and the closing phenylalanine or tryptophan. The order of the fields is V gene, J gene, CDR3 protein.

TRBV19,TRBJ1-5,CASSIPFSGGAGSQPQHF
TRBV6-5,TRBJ2-7,CASSTRPGIYEQYF
TRBV3-1,TRBJ2-3,CASRPRHGGVRRDTQYF
TRBV13,TRBJ2-1,CASSLTGNSYNEQFF
TRBV7-3,TRBJ1-1,CASSLLGTGLGTEAFF
TRBV28,TRBJ2-5,CASSYPGRYQETQYF
TRBV18,TRBJ1-4,CASSPLDSNNEKLFF
TRBV19,TRBJ2-5,CASSKSTGLSQETQYF
TRBV20-1,TRBJ2-3,CSASLGRSRSTDTQYF
TRBV5-1,TRBJ2-2,CASSWGGGSQSTGELFF
TRBV25-1,TRBJ1-5,CASSEGGRVGQPQHF
TRBV6-6,TRBJ2-3,CASSGWGTVTDTQYF
TRBV7-9,TRBJ1-1,CASSSGREAFF
TRBV12-5,TRBJ2-1,CASGLGLAGGGNEQFF
TRBV4-1,TRBJ2-7,CASSQPLAGGFFEQYF
TRBV18,TRBJ2-1,CASSFEAGYDNEQFF
TRBV9,TRBJ2-5,CASSSGQGPETQYF
TRBV2,TRBJ1-5,CASTTTGQPQHF
TRBV10-3,TRBJ2-7,CAISESQQEQYF
TRBV5-5,TRBJ2-1,CASSLSGDYNEQFF
TRBV19,TRBJ2-5,CASKFGKSSETQYF
TRBV6-4,TRBJ2-1,CASRRHEGSYNEQFF
TRBV18,TRBJ2-5,CASSPPRQRWGRETQYF
TRBV15,TRBJ1-5,CATSRVGTGAQPQHF
TRBV7-8,TRBJ1-1,CASSLTIGGTEAFF
TRBV2,TRBJ1-1,CASRGRGGMNTEAFF